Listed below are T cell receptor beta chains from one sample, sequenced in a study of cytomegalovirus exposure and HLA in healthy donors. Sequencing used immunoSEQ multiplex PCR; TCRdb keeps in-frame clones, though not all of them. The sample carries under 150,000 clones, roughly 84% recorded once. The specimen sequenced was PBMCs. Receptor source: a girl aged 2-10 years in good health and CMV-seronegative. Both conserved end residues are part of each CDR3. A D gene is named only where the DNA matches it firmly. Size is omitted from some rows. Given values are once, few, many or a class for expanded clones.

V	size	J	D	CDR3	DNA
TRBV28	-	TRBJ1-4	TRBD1	CASSFGVQGATNEKLFF	TGTGCCAGCAGTTTTGGGGTCCAGGGGGCTACTAATGAAAAACTGTTTTTT
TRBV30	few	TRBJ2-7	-	CAWSDGAVLSYEQYF	TGTGCCTGGAGTGATGGGGCAGTTCTCTCCTACGAGCAGTACTTC
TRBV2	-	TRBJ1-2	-	CASSYLGGMDGYTF	TGTGCCAGCAGTTACCTTGGAGGGATGGATGGCTACACCTTC
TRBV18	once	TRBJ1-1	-	CASSPGTGLEAFF	TGTGCCAGCTCACCCGGGACTGGCCTTGAAGCTTTCTTT
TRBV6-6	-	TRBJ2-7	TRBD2	CASSALAGTYEQYF	TGTGCCAGCAGCGCGTTAGCGGGAACGTACGAGCAGTACTTC
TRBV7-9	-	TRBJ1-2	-	CASSPGVLGYGYTF	TGTGCCAGCAGCCCAGGGGTGTTGGGCTATGGCTACACCTTC
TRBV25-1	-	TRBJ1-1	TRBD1	CASSDSGQELMNTEAFF	TGTGCCAGCAGTGATTCAGGACAGGAGCTAATGAACACTGAAGCTTTCTTT
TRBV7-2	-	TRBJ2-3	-	CATRSTDTQYF	TGTGCCACTAGAAGCACAGATACGCAGTATTTT
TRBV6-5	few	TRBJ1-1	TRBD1	CASRPGQENTEAFF	TGTGCCAGCAGGCCAGGACAGGAGAACACTGAAGCTTTCTTT
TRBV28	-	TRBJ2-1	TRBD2	CASSSAMTSGNYNEQFF	TGTGCCAGCAGCTCGGCCATGACTAGCGGGAATTACAATGAGCAGTTCTTC
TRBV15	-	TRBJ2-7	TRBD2	CATSRDMAGGTTLGYEQYF	TGTGCCACCAGCAGAGATATGGCGGGAGGGACGACCTTGGGGTACGAGCAGTACTTC
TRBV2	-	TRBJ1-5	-	CASKGGESSNQPQHF	TGTGCCAGCAAGGGGGGGGAAAGTAGCAATCAGCCCCAGCATTTT
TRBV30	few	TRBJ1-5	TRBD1	CAWSGTAGWSQPQHF	TGTGCCTGGTCCGGGACAGCAGGATGGAGTCAGCCCCAGCATTTT
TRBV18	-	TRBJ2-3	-	CASSPLAPGGTDTQYF	TGTGCCAGCTCACCACTAGCCCCGGGGGGCACAGATACGCAGTATTTT
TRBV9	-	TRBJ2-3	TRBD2	CASSVGAGLASDTQYF	TGTGCCAGCAGCGTAGGGGCAGGACTAGCTTCGGATACGCAGTATTTT
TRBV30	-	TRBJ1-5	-	CAWSAASPGNNNQPQHF	TGTGCCTGGAGTGCCGCTTCCCCCGGGAATAACAATCAGCCCCAGCATTTT
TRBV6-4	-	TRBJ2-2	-	CASRKAGATGELFF	TGTGCCAGCAGAAAGGCGGGGGCCACCGGGGAGCTGTTTTTT
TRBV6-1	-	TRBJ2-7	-	CASSRGQWQYF	TGTGCCAGCAGCCGAGGACAGTGGCAGTACTTC
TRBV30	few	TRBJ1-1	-	CAWSPWGHYRHTEAFF	TGTGCCTGGAGCCCTTGGGGCCATTACAGGCACACTGAAGCTTTCTTT
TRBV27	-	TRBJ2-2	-	CASIPTLNTGELFF	TGTGCCAGCATTCCAACATTGAACACCGGGGAGCTGTTTTTT
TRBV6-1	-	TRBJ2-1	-	CASSQERDTGEQFF	TGTGCCAGCAGCCAAGAGAGGGACACGGGCGAGCAGTTCTTC
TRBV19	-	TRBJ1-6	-	CASSTVGVGNSPLHF	TGTGCCAGTAGCACCGTCGGGGTTGGTAATTCACCCCTCCACTTT
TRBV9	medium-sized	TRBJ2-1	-	CASSLPEESDEQFF	TGTGCCAGCAGCCTACCAGAGGAAAGCGATGAGCAGTTCTTC
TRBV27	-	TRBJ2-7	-	CASSLTGANYEQYF	TGTGCCAGCAGTTTGACGGGAGCAAATTACGAGCAGTACTTC
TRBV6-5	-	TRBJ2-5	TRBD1	CASSYTWDRGETQYF	TGTGCCAGCAGTTACACCTGGGACAGGGGAGAGACCCAGTACTTC
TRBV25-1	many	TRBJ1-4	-	CASSNLSGAATNEKLFF	TGTGCCAGCAGTAACCTGAGTGGTGCTGCAACTAATGAAAAACTGTTTTTT
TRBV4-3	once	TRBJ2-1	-	CASSQDFSVGNEQFF	TGCGCCAGCAGCCAAGATTTTAGTGTCGGGAATGAGCAGTTCTTC
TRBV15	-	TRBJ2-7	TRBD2	CATSSRLAGAYEQYF	TGTGCCACCAGCAGTCGACTAGCGGGGGCCTACGAGCAGTACTTC
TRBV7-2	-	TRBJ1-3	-	CASSFSQGSGNTIYF	TGTGCCAGCAGCTTTTCGCAGGGATCTGGAAACACCATATATTTT
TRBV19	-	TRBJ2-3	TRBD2	CASRGLAGESDTQYF	TGTGCCAGTAGGGGACTAGCGGGGGAATCAGATACGCAGTATTTT
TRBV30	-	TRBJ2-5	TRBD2	CAWSSSGSGETQYF	TGTGCCTGGAGCTCGAGCGGGAGCGGGGAGACCCAGTACTTC
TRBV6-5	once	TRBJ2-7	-	CASGQPSYEQYF	TGTGCCAGCGGACAGCCTTCCTACGAGCAGTACTTC